This T cell receptor (beta chain) was captured in a study of blood T cell repertoires in COVID-19. Study as a whole: Both acute and convalescent COVID-19 samples were obtained from the United States, Italy and Spain. Sample material is recorded as cDNA or gDNA derived from T cells, B-cell-depleted T cells, or PBMCs.

Source study methods: Estimation of nucleated cell counts was performed using reference gene primer amplification. TCRdb keeps only in-frame clones here, not all; method: immunoSEQ multiplex PCR. The DNA was the basis for D and trimming; V, J and clone size are from that table. The table includes approximately 260,000 clones, around 82% detected once. The CDR3 totals 15 residues. V was pared by 4 bases and J by 7 bases, with 10 bases of the junction left unmatched. CDR1 LGHDT and CDR2 YNNKEL come from the germline V gene (reference sequence). The clonotype originates from a woman older than 75 with active or convalescent COVID-19. The chain has TRBV3-1 (or the pseudogene TRBV3-2) and TRBJ1-5, with 7 bases aligning to TRBD1. Material for sequencing was peripheral blood. The CDR3 sequence: CASSPGQSRGQPQHF. The CDR3 bases are TGTGCCAGCAGCCCGGGACAGAGTCGAGGGCAGCCCCAGCATTTT.